These 10 T cell receptor beta chains were sequenced from one sample in a study of blood T cells in healthy people across ages. The second PCR ran about 6 to 11 cycles with a sample-barcoded 5' primer and J-beta primers. TCRdb itself ran the 5' RACE reads through MiXCR, one entry per CDR3 protein. The sample lists hundreds of thousands of distinct CDR3 sequences, under 45% occurring once. The source material was blood. These receptors all stem from a man aged 55 to 70 in good health.

This clonotype was seen a handful of times. J is TRBJ1-1 and V is TRBV4-3; D is unclear. Germline V gene sequence: CDR1 LGHNA, CDR2 YSLEER. V lost 0 bases to trimming and J lost 4 bases, with 12 bases between them. The CDR3 extends over 15 amino acids. CDR3 residues: CASSQDTKAGTEAFF. The CDR3 DNA follows: TGCGCCAGCAGCCAAGATACCAAGGCCGGCACTGAAGCTTTCTTT.

The V and J genes are TRBV4-1 and TRBJ2-1; D is possibly TRBD2 (5 bases). The CDR3 sequence is 13 residues long. Looked up from germline, CDR1 is MGHRA and CDR2 is YSYEKL. Trimming stripped 0 bases from V and 10 bases from J, with 10 bases between. Here the CDR3 reads CASSQDEGYEQFF. Written as DNA, the CDR3 is TGCGCCAGCAGCCAAGACGAGGGCTACGAGCAGTTCTTC.

The chain combines TRBV3-1 with TRBJ2-7; D perhaps matches TRBD2 (6 bases). The V gene lost 1 base and the J gene lost 2 bases, with 9 bases spanning the gap. Germline V CDR1 and CDR2: LGHDT, YNNKEL (reference sequence). CDR3 length: 14 residues. The CDR3 protein is CASSQGGATYEQYF. CDR3 nucleotide sequence: TGTGCCAGCAGCCAAGGCGGGGCCACCTACGAGCAGTACTTC.

The chain combines TRBV3-1 with TRBJ1-5, with 10 bases that match TRBD1. Germline CDR1 is LGHDT and CDR2 is YNNKEL (reference sequence). CDR3 length: 15 amino acids. With V trimmed by 1 base and J by 6 bases, 3 bases remained unmatched. The CDR3 DNA sequence: TGTGCCAGCAGCCAAGGAGGACAGGGGGTTCAGCCCCAGCATTTT. Protein sequence: CASSQGGQGVQPQHF.

V and J are TRBV16 and TRBJ2-5; the D call may be TRBD1 or TRBD2 (5 bases each). Trimming shortened V by 0 bases and J by 3 bases, and 8 bases separated the two germline ends. The CDR3 is made up of 14 amino acids. In germline, CDR1 is KGHSY, CDR2 FQNENV. The chain's CDR3 is CASSQSGVKETQYF. The CDR3 DNA is TGTGCCAGCAGCCAATCGGGGGTGAAAGAGACCCAGTACTTC.

The chain links TRBV29-1 to TRBJ2-2; perhaps TRBD2 as D (5 bases). Germline CDR1 and CDR2: SQVTM and ANQGSEA. The ends were cut back, 7 bases at V and 2 bases at J, with 14 bases in the middle. The CDR3 consists of 14 residues. For the CDR3, the DNA is TGCAGCGGGGAGAGTAGCGCAAACACCGGGGAGCTGTTTTTT. Translation: CSGESSANTGELFF.

A word on this clonotype: A read error is possible here, since a much larger clone lies one base away. The chain has TRBV14 and TRBJ2-4, with D perhaps being TRBD1 or TRBD2 (6 bases each). Germline V lookup: CDR1 SGHDN, CDR2 FVKESK. The CDR3 runs to 15 residues. V shed 8 bases and J shed 3 bases, with 17 bases lying between them. The CDR3 is CASGPNGGGKNIQYF. CDR3 in DNA: TGTGCCAGCGGCCCTAACGGAGGGGGCAAAAACATTCAGTACTTC.

The gene calls are TRBV7-2 and TRBJ2-1; no definite D call. Germline CDR1 is SGHTA and CDR2 is FQGNSA. V was pared by 5 bases and J by 9 bases, with 17 bases between. This CDR3 has 14 amino acids. CDR3 region: CASSQSSAYGEQFF. CDR3 coding DNA: TGTGCCAGCAGCCAGTCCTCGGCCTACGGTGAGCAGTTCTTC. The full variable domain, with the rest looked up from reference TRBV7-2 and TRBJ2-1, is GAGVSQSPSNKVTEKGKDVELRCDPISGHTALYWYRQSLGQGLEFLIYFQGNSAPDKSGLPSDRFSAERTGGSVSTLTIQRTQQEDSAVYLCASSQSSAYGEQFFGPGTRLTVL.

This sequence joins TRBV18 and TRBJ1-2, with a tentative D call TRBD1 (5 bases). Germline V CDR1 and CDR2: KGHSH, LQKENI. V was trimmed by 4 bases and J by 5 bases, leaving 14 bases between them. This CDR3 spans 14 amino acids. In nucleotides, the CDR3 is TGTGCCAGCTCACAGGGACCGCAGAGGTATGGCTACACCTTC. Protein product: CASSQGPQRYGYTF.

This clonotype has a count of ten or more. The chain joins TRBV29-1 to TRBJ2-1; the match to TRBD2 covers 10 bases. CDR1 and CDR2 from the germline V gene are SQVTM and ANQGSEA. The length of the CDR3 is 16 residues. V shed 7 bases and J 1 base; nucleotides not matched to a gene: 10. DNA for the CDR3: TGCAGCGGACTCCCAGCGGGGGGGCCTTCCTACAATGAGCAGTTCTTC. Its translation is CSGLPAGGPSYNEQFF.